This TCR beta chain was recorded in a study of blood T cell repertoires in COVID-19. Study-wide background: COVID-19 samples from acute and convalescent phases originated in the United States, Italy and Spain. T cells, B-cell-depleted T cells, or PBMCs supplied cDNA or gDNA.

The germline V gene encodes CDR1 SGHDT and CDR2 YYEEEE. There are 13 residues in the CDR3. V was clipped by 0 bases and J by 7 bases, with 10 bases between them. In the authors' workflow: By means of reference gene primer amplification, nucleated cell counts were estimated. Some clones are missing from TCRdb's copy, which holds only in-frame ones; the method was immunoSEQ multiplex PCR. That table supplies the V and J calls and clone size; D and trimming were determined from the DNA. The sample consists of roughly 100,000 clones, roughly 80% of them appearing once. The J gene is TRBJ1-2, the V gene TRBV5-6, with unresolved D. Sequenced material: peripheral blood. The clonotype originates from a woman over 75 with active or convalescent COVID-19. CDR3 protein: CASSLVTVSGYTF. CDR3 bases: TGTGCCAGCAGCTTGGTCACAGTTTCTGGCTACACCTTC.